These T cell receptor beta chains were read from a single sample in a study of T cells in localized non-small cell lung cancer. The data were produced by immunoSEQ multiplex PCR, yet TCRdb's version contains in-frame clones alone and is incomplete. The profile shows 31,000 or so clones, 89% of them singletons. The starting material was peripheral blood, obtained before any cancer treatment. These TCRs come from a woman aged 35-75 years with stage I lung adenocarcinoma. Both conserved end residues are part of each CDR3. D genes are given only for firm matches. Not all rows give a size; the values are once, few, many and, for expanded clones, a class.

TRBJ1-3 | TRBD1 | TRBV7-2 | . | CASSLRPDRQGLIGNTIYF | TGTGCCAGCAGCTTAAGGCCGGACCGACAGGGTTTAATAGGAAACACCATATATTTT
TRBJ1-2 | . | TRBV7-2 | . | CASSPAVAASGRYGYTF | TGTGCCAGCAGCCCCGCCGTGGCAGCCTCAGGCCGCTATGGCTACACCTTC
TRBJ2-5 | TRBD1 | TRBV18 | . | CASSFPATGGGETQYF | TGTGCCAGCTCATTCCCAGCGACAGGGGGCGGTGAGACCCAGTACTTC
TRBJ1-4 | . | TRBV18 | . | CASTDSYNEKLFF | TGTGCCAGCACGGACAGCTATAATGAAAAACTGTTTTTT
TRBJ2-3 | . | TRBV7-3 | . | CASSLSGTDTQYF | TGTGCCAGCAGCTTAAGCGGAACAGATACGCAGTATTTT
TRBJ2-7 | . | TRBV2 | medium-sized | CASSGQGGYEQYF | TGTGCCAGCAGTGGTCAGGGGGGCTACGAGCAGTACTTC
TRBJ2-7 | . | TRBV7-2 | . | CASSFSLSYEQYF | TGTGCCAGCAGCTTCTCCCTCTCCTACGAGCAGTACTTC
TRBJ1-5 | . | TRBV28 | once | CASSSRLNNQPQHF | TGTGCCAGCAGTTCCCGACTGAATAATCAGCCCCAGCATTTT
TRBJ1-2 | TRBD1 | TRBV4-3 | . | CASSQPTGARGGYTF | TGCGCCAGCAGCCAACCGACAGGGGCGCGTGGGGGCTACACCTTC
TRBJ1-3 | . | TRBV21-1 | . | CASIKEGSLSGNTIYF | TGTGCCAGCATCAAGGAAGGATCCCTCTCTGGAAACACCATATATTTT
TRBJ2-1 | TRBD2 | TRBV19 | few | CASSIGSGGQFF | TGTGCCAGTAGTATCGGTTCGGGGGGGCAGTTCTTC
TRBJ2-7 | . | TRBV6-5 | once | CASSLYFGDYEQYF | TGTGCCAGCAGCCTATACTTTGGCGACTACGAGCAGTACTTC
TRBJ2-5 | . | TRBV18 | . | CASSSTEQETQYF | TGTGCCAGCTCATCGACAGAGCAAGAGACCCAGTACTTC
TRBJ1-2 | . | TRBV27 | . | CATAAGGRSIGGYTF | TGTGCCACCGCGGCGGGAGGGAGGTCTATCGGTGGCTACACCTTC
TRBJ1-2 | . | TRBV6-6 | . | CASTLRSDGYGYTF | TGTGCCAGCACACTGAGGTCAGATGGGTATGGCTACACCTTC
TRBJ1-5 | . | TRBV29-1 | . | CSVAGDGNQPQHF | TGCAGCGTTGCAGGGGATGGCAATCAGCCCCAGCATTTT